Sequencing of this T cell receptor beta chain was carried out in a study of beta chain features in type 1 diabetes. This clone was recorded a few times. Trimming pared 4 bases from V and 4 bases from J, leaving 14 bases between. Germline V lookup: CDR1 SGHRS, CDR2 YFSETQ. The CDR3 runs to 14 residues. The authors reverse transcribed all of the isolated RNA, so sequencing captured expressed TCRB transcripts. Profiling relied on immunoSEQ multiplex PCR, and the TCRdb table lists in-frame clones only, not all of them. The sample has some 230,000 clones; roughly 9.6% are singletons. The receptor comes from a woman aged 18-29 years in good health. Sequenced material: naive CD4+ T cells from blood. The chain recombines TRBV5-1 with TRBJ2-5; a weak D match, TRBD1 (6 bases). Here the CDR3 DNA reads TGCGCCAGCAGCCTCCAGGGGAGTGGAGAGACCCAGTACTTC. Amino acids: CASSLQGSGETQYF.